Following are 25 T cell receptor beta chains from one sample sequenced in a study of OX40 agonist ivuxolimab in advanced cancers. Using immunoSEQ multiplex PCR, the repertoire was profiled, and TCRdb retains in-frame clones only, with some absent. Among 73,000 or so clones listed, 92% were seen once. Here the sequenced sample was CD4+ or CD8+ T cells sorted from blood, taken in a trial of the OX40 agonist ivuxolimab. The source is an adult with an advanced solid tumor such as melanoma, head and neck, liver or kidney cancer.

V and J are TRBV5-1 and TRBJ2-5; 12 bases align to TRBD1. Germline V gene lookup returns CDR1 SGHRS and CDR2 YFSETQ. The trim removed 4 bases at V and 5 bases at J, leaving 6 bases unmatched. The CDR3 contains 15 residues. CDR3 DNA: TGCGCCAGCAGCCCCGGGACAGGGGGCCTGGAGACCCAGTACTTC. Translation: CASSPGTGGLETQYF.

The rearrangement uses TRBV6-5 and TRBJ2-7; 7 positions match TRBD2. The CDR3 has 16 amino acids. From germline, CDR1 is MNHEY and CDR2 SVGAGI. With V trimmed by 2 bases and J by 2 bases, 9 bases remained unmatched. Written as DNA, the CDR3 is TGTGCCAGCAGTTACGCCGGGAGCGGGGTAACCTACGAGCAGTACTTC. Protein: CASSYAGSGVTYEQYF.

This clone appeared a single time. The genes are TRBV28 and TRBJ1-2, with TRBD1 as a possible D gene (5 bases). The CDR3 totals 14 residues. Germline V gives CDR1 MDHEN, CDR2 SYDVKM. The germline V and J ends were trimmed by 3 bases and 7 bases, with 15 bases remaining between them. The CDR3 DNA sequence: TGTGCCAGCAGTTTGGGTGGGGCTGTAGGTGGCTACACCTTC. It codes for CASSLGGAVGGYTF.

This chain links TRBV29-1 with TRBJ1-4; 8 bases fit TRBD1. CDR3 length: 15 residues. CDR1 SQVTM and CDR2 ANQGSEA come from the germline V gene. The J segment lost 8 bases and the V segment lost 0 bases, leaving 8 bases of the junction unmatched. CDR3 amino acids: CSVEDNAGGGEKLFF. The CDR3 DNA sequence: TGCAGCGTTGAAGATAATGCAGGGGGCGGAGAAAAACTGTTTTTT. Complete variable domain (other parts from reference TRBV29-1 and TRBJ1-4): SAVISQKPSRDICQRGTSLTIQCQVDSQVTMMFWYRQQPGQSLTLIATANQGSEATYESGFVIDKFPISRPNLTFSTLTVSNMSPEDSSIYLCSVEDNAGGGEKLFFGSGTQLSVL.

Here the CDR3 reads CASSLVGSGGEKLFF. In DNA form, the CDR3 reads TGCGCCAGCAGCTTGGTGGGGTCAGGGGGTGAAAAACTGTTTTTT. The chain has TRBV5-1 and TRBJ1-4; 7 bases match TRBD1. The V gene end was trimmed by 0 bases and the J gene end by 7 bases; junction bases not matched to a gene: 6. Germline CDR1 SGHRS, CDR2 YFSETQ. This CDR3 spans 15 amino acids.

The genes are TRBV6-5 and TRBJ2-3; 10 bases fit TRBD1. The length of the CDR3 is 15 residues. The V gene end was trimmed by 8 bases and the J gene end by 0 bases; junction bases not matched to a gene: 5. Looked up from germline, CDR1 is MNHEY and CDR2 is SVGAGI. CDR3 loop: CASRRDRGSTDTQYF. The DNA of the CDR3 is TGTGCCAGCCGCCGGGACAGGGGTAGCACAGATACGCAGTATTTT.

The rearrangement uses TRBV5-1 and TRBJ2-3; 7 positions agree with TRBD2. This CDR3 has 14 residues. CDR1 and CDR2 (germline): SGHRS, YFSETQ. The V gene end was trimmed by 8 bases and the J gene end by 0 bases; junction bases not matched to a gene: 6. The CDR3 protein is CASTDSGSTDTQYF. The CDR3, as DNA: TGCGCCAGTACGGATAGCGGGAGCACAGATACGCAGTATTTT.

This clone was detected only once. The rearrangement joins TRBV2 to TRBJ1-4; the match to TRBD1 covers 8 bases. The trim removed 6 bases at V and 3 bases at J, leaving 6 bases unmatched. CDR3 length: 15 amino acids. Germline CDR1 SNHLY, CDR2 FYNNEI. The CDR3, as DNA: TGTGCCAGCAGCGGAGACAGGGGTGCTAATGAAAAACTGTTTTTT. This codes for CASSGDRGANEKLFF.

The V call is TRBV7-6, the J call TRBJ2-3, with a tentative D call TRBD1 (5 bases). The ends were cut back, 4 bases at V and 2 bases at J, with 13 bases in the middle. The germline CDR1 and CDR2 sequences are SGHVS and FNYEAQ. The CDR3 is 15 amino acids. CDR3 amino acids: CASSSLGHTTDTQYF. In nucleotides, the CDR3 is TGTGCCAGCAGCTCCCTGGGGCACACCACAGATACGCAGTATTTT.

The chain combines TRBV30 with TRBJ2-5, with no clear D. The CDR3 extends over 14 amino acids. CDR1 is GTSNPN and CDR2 is SVGIG in the germline V gene (reference sequence). Trimming shortened V by 3 bases and J by 5 bases, and 16 bases separated the two germline ends. Written as DNA, the CDR3 is TGTGCCTGGAGCCCCGGGCCAGCCGAGGAGACCCAGTACTTC. As protein: CAWSPGPAEETQYF.

The chain is built from TRBV19 and TRBJ2-5; 7 bases are a match to TRBD1. Germline V gives CDR1 LNHDA, CDR2 SQIVND (reference sequence). The CDR3 extends over 17 amino acids. Trimming took 5 bases from V and 3 from J; bases not matched to a gene: 15. The CDR3 is CASSADRVVVGEETQYF. The CDR3 DNA reads TGTGCCAGTAGTGCCGACAGGGTGGTTGTGGGAGAAGAGACCCAGTACTTC.

J is TRBJ1-2 and V is TRBV7-9, with TRBD1 identical over 7 bases. V lost 5 bases to trimming and J lost 6 bases; unmatched junction nucleotides: 6. CDR1 SEHNR and CDR2 FQNEAQ come from the germline V gene (reference sequence). The CDR3 is 13 amino acids. CDR3 loop: CASSRGQEDGYTF. The CDR3 DNA sequence: TGTGCCAGCAGCCGTGGACAGGAGGATGGCTACACCTTC. Based on the CDR3 plus reference TRBV7-9 and TRBJ1-2, the full variable domain is DTGVSQNPRHKITKRGQNVTFRCDPISEHNRLYWYRQTLGQGPEFLTYFQNEAQLEKSRLLSDRFSAERPKGSFSTLEIQRTEQGDSAMYLCASSRGQEDGYTFGSGTRLTVV.

The genes are TRBV4-1 and TRBJ2-7, with D possibly being TRBD2 (5 bases). This CDR3 is built from 15 residues. Trimming removed 3 bases from V and 5 bases from J, with 17 bases in between. CDR1 and CDR2 (germline): MGHRA, YSYEKL. The CDR3 sequence: CASSQQERGSDEQYF. The CDR3, as DNA: TGCGCCAGCAGCCAGCAGGAGCGAGGGAGTGACGAGCAGTACTTC.

CDR3 DNA: TGCGCCAGCAGCTTGGGACTCACCACCCAAGAGACCCAGTACTTC. Its protein product is CASSLGLTTQETQYF. This chain connects TRBV5-1 to TRBJ2-5; D not resolved. The CDR3 contains 15 residues. Trimming removed 0 bases at V and 1 base at J, with 10 bases between. Germline loops: CDR1 SGHRS, CDR2 YFSETQ.

This clone is a singleton in its sample. The V gene is TRBV7-2, the J gene TRBJ2-3, with a possible D match to TRBD2 (5 bases). The CDR3 extends over 14 amino acids. Germline CDR1 SGHTA, CDR2 FQGNSA. V lost 8 bases, J lost 2 bases, and 14 bases lay in between. CDR3 residues: CASRRGSPTDTQYF. Here the CDR3 DNA reads TGTGCCAGCCGCCGTGGGAGCCCCACAGATACGCAGTATTTT.

The chain employs TRBV10-3 and TRBJ1-5; 7 bases match TRBD1. This CDR3 is 16 amino acids long. J lost 1 base, V lost 0 bases, and 3 bases had no gene match. The germline gives CDR1 ENHRY, CDR2 SYGVKD. CDR3 DNA sequence: TGTGCCATCAGTGAGTCTAGGGGGCAAAGCAATCAGCCCCAGCATTTT. It codes for CAISESRGQSNQPQHF.

The CDR3 DNA is TGTGCCAGCAGCGTAGCGGCAGAACTAGGGAATGAGCAGTTCTTC. It is translated as CASSVAAELGNEQFF. The rearrangement uses TRBV9 and TRBJ2-1; tentatively, D is TRBD2 (5 bases). V lost 0 bases and J lost 7, with 14 bases in between. The CDR3 loop spans 15 amino acids. Germline CDR1 SGDLS, CDR2 YYNGEE.

This chain links TRBV6-1 with TRBJ2-1; D is tentatively TRBD1 or TRBD2 (5 bases each). Per germline, CDR1 MNHNS and CDR2 SASEGT. V gave up 8 bases and J gave up 2 bases, with 13 bases separating them. The length of the CDR3 is 14 residues. In DNA form, the CDR3 reads TGTGCCAGCCTTAAAGAGGGGACCTACAATGAGCAGTTCTTC. Amino acid sequence: CASLKEGTYNEQFF.

The V gene is TRBV5-5, the J gene TRBJ2-2, with D possibly TRBD1 on 6 matching bases. The germline V gene has CDR1 SGHKS and CDR2 YYEKEE (reference sequence). The V gene lost 4 bases and the J gene lost 1 base, with 17 bases spanning the gap. CDR3 length: 17 residues. CDR3 nucleotides: TGTGCCAGCAGCCGTGGAAACAGGGTGGTGAACACCGGGGAGCTGTTTTTT. Translated, it gives CASSRGNRVVNTGELFF.

The chain has TRBV7-2 and TRBJ2-2, with 13 bases that match TRBD2. The V and J ends lost 2 bases and 7 bases, in that order; junction bases with no gene match: 7. Germline lookup yields CDR1 SGHTA and CDR2 FQGNSA. This CDR3 contains 17 residues. The CDR3 here is CASSLLTSGRTGGELFF. CDR3 nucleotides: TGTGCCAGCAGCTTATTGACTAGCGGGAGGACTGGCGGGGAGCTGTTTTTT.

The V and J genes are TRBV15 and TRBJ1-1; no clear D. Trimming shortened V by 0 bases and J by 0 bases, and 8 bases separated the two germline ends. The CDR3 runs to 15 residues. Per the germline V gene, CDR1 is LNHNV and CDR2 is YYDKDF (reference sequence). CDR3 region: CATSRDQGMNTEAFF. The CDR3, as DNA: TGTGCCACCAGCAGAGATCAAGGGATGAACACTGAAGCTTTCTTT.

V is TRBV5-6 and J is TRBJ2-5; no clear D. The germline V gene encodes CDR1 SGHDT and CDR2 YYEEEE. This CDR3 comprises 15 residues. V lost 4 bases and J 4 bases, leaving 17 bases between the germline ends. CDR3 nucleotides: TGTGCCAGCAGCCCCCTAGGTGTTGGTCGAGAGACCCAGTACTTC. Translated: CASSPLGVGRETQYF.

The table lists this clone with a count of one. The V call is TRBV11-2, the J call TRBJ1-4; possible D gene TRBD1, 5 bases. V lost 5 bases, J lost 8 bases, and 27 bases lay in between. This CDR3 is built from 18 residues. In germline, CDR1 is SGHAT, CDR2 FQNNGV. This chain's CDR3 is CASSGRQTLEPVSEKLFF. CDR3 nucleotides: TGTGCCAGCAGCGGAAGACAGACTCTTGAACCCGTGTCAGAAAAACTGTTTTTT.

The V gene is TRBV6-6, the J gene TRBJ2-3; 10 nucleotides agree with TRBD2. J gave up 3 bases and V 5 bases, and 8 bases lay outside the gene matches. Germline loops: CDR1 MNHNY, CDR2 SVGAGI (reference sequence). The length of the CDR3 is 16 residues. This CDR3 reads CASSSGRAFRTDTQYF. The CDR3 DNA follows: TGTGCCAGCAGTAGCGGGAGGGCCTTTCGGACAGATACGCAGTATTTT.

The chain recombines TRBV19 with TRBJ2-1, with TRBD2 matching over 10 bases. CDR1 is LNHDA and CDR2 is SQIVND in the germline V gene (reference sequence). The CDR3 runs to 18 residues. V shed 6 bases and J 5 bases; nucleotides not matched to a gene: 16. CDR3 region: CASRSAAGLAGGNNEQFF. The CDR3 DNA reads TGTGCCAGTAGATCCGCGGCGGGTTTAGCGGGAGGAAACAATGAGCAGTTCTTC.